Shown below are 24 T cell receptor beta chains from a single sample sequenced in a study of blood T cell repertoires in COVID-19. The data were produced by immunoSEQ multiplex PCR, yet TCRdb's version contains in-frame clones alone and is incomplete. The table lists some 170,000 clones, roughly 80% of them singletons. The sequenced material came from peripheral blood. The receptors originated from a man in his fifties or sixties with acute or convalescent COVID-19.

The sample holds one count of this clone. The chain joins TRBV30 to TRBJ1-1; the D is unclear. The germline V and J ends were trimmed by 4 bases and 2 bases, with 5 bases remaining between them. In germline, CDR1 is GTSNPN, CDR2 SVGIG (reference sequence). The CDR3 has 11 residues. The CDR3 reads CAWTFNTEAFF. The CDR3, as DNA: TGTGCCTGGACATTTAACACTGAAGCTTTCTTT.

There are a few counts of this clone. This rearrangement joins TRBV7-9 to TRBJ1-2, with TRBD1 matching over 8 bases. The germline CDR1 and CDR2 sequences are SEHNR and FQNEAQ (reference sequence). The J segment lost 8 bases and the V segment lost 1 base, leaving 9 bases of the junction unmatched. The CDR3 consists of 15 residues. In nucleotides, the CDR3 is TGTGCCAGCAGCTTAGTGACAGGGGTAGGAGACGGCTACACCTTC. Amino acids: CASSLVTGVGDGYTF. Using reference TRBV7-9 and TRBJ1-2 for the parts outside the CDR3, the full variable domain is DTGVSQNPRHKITKRGQNVTFRCDPISEHNRLYWYRQTLGQGPEFLTYFQNEAQLEKSRLLSDRFSAERPKGSFSTLEIQRTEQGDSAMYLCASSLVTGVGDGYTFGSGTRLTVV.

CDR3 DNA sequence: TGTGCCAGCAGCTTGGTCATTGGGCAGTCTACTGGCTACACCTTC. It specifies CASSLVIGQSTGYTF. The V and J genes are TRBV5-6 and TRBJ1-2; no clear D gene. The CDR3 sequence is 15 residues long. From germline, CDR1 is SGHDT and CDR2 YYEEEE. Trimming pared 0 bases from V and 7 bases from J, leaving 16 bases between.

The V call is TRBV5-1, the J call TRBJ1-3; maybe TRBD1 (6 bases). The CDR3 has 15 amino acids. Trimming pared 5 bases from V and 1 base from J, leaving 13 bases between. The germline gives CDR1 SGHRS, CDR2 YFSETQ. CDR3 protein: CASRRDIGSGNTIYF. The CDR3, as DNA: TGCGCCAGCAGACGGGACATCGGGTCTGGAAACACCATATATTTT. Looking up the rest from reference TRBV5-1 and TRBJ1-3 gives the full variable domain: KAGVTQTPRYLIKTRGQQVTLSCSPISGHRSVSWYQQTPGQGLQFLFEYFSETQRNKGNFPGRFSGRQFSNSRSEMNVSTLELGDSALYLCASRRDIGSGNTIYFGEGSWLTVV.

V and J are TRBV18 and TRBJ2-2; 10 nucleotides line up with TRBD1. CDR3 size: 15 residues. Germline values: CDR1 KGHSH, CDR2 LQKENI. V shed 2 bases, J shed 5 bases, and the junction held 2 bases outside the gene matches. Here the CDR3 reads CASSPKGQGTGELFF. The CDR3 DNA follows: TGTGCCAGCTCACCAAAGGGACAGGGGACCGGGGAGCTGTTTTTT. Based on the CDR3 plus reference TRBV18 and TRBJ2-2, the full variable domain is NAGVMQNPRHLVRRRGQEARLRCSPMKGHSHVYWYRQLPEEGLKFMVYLQKENIIDESGMPKERFSAEFPKEGPSILRIQQVVRGDSAAYFCASSPKGQGTGELFFGEGSRLTVL.

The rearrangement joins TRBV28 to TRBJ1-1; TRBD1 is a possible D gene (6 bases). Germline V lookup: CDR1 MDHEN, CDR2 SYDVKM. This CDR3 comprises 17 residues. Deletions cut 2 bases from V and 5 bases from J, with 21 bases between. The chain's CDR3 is CASSLRYDGEGGTEAFF. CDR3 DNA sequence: TGTGCCAGCAGTTTACGCTACGACGGGGAGGGGGGGACTGAAGCTTTCTTT.

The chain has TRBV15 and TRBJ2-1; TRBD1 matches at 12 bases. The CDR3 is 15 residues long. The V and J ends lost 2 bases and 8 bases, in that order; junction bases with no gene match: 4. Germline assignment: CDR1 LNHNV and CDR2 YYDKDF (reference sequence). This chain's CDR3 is CATSRFGTGGDEQFF. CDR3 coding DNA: TGTGCCACCAGCAGATTTGGGACAGGGGGCGATGAGCAGTTCTTC.

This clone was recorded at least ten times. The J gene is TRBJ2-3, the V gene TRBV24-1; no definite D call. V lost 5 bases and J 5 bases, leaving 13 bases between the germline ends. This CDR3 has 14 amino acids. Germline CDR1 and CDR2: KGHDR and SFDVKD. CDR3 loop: CATSALGHRDTQYF. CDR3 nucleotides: TGTGCCACCAGTGCCCTTGGCCATCGAGATACGCAGTATTTT.

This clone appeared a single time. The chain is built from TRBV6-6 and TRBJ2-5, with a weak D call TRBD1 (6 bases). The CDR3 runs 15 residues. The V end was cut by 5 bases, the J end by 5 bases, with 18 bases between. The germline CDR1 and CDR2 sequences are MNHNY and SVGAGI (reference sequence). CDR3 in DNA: TGTGCCAGCAGTCTGAAACAAAGGGGGAGCGAGACCCAGTACTTC. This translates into CASSLKQRGSETQYF.

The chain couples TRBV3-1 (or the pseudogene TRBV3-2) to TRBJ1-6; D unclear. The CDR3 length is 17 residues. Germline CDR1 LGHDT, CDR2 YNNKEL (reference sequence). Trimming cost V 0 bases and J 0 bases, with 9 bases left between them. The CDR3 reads CASSQDVRDSYNSPLHF. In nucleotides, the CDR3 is TGTGCCAGCAGCCAAGATGTGAGGGACTCCTATAATTCACCCCTCCACTTT.

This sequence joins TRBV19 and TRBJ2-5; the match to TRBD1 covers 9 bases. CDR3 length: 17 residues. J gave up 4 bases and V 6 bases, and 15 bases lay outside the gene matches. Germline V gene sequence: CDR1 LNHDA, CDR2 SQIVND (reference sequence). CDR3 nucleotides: TGTGCCAGTAGCCCCTGGGCCCGACAGGGGGGAAGAGAGACCCAGTACTTC. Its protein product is CASSPWARQGGRETQYF. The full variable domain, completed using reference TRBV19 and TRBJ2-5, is DGGITQSPKYLFRKEGQNVTLSCEQNLNHDAMYWYRQDPGQGLRLIYYSQIVNDFQKGDIAEGYSVSREKKESFPLTVTSAQKNPTAFYLCASSPWARQGGRETQYFGPGTRLLVL.

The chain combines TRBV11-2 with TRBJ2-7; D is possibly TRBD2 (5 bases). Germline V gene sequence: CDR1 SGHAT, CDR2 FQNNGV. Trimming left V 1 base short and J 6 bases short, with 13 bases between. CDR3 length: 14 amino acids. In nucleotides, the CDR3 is TGTGCCAGCAGCTTAGTCCGGGGATCTGGCGAGCAGTACTTC. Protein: CASSLVRGSGEQYF.

The CDR3 loop reads CAWIVSPGNIQYF. In nucleotides, the CDR3 is TGTGCCTGGATAGTCTCCCCAGGAAACATTCAGTACTTC. The chain is built from TRBV30 and TRBJ2-4; D not resolved. The CDR3 has 13 residues. V was pared by 4 bases and J by 6 bases, with 13 bases between. Germline loops: CDR1 GTSNPN, CDR2 SVGIG (reference sequence). The variable domain in full, completed from reference TRBV30 and TRBJ2-4, reads SQTIHQWPATLVQPVGSPLSLECTVEGTSNPNLYWYRQAAGRGLQLLFYSVGIGQISSEVPQNLSASRPQDRQFILSSKKLLLSDSGFYLCAWIVSPGNIQYFGAGTRLSVL.

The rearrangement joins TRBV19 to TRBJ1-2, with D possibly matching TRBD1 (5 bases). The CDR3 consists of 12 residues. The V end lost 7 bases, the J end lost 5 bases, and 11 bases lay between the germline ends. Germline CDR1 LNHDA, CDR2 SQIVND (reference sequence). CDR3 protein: CASISGRYGYTF. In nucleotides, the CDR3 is TGTGCCAGTATCTCAGGGCGATATGGCTACACCTTC.

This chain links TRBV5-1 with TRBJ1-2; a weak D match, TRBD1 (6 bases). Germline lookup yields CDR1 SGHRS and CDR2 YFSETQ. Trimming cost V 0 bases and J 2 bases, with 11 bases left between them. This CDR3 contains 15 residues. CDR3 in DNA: TGCGCCAGCAGCTTGGATGGTGACAGGAACTATGGCTACACCTTC. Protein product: CASSLDGDRNYGYTF.

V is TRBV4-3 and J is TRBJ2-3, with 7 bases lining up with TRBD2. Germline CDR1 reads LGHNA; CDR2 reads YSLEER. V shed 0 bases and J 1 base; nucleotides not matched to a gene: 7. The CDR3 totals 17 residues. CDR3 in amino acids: CASSQEHLAGRTDTQYF. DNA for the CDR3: TGCGCCAGCAGCCAAGAGCACTTAGCGGGCCGCACAGATACGCAGTATTTT.

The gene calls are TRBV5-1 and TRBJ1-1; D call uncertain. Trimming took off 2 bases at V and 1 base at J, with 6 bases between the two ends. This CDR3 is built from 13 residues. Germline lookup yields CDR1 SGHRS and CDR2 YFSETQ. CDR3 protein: CASSFSGNTEAFF. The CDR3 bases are TGCGCCAGCAGCTTTTCAGGGAACACTGAAGCTTTCTTT.

CDR3 protein: CASSPRKSSGAMEQYF. For the CDR3, the DNA is TGTGCCAGCAGTCCAAGAAAGTCTAGCGGGGCGATGGAGCAGTACTTC. The rearrangement links TRBV14 to TRBJ2-7; 9 bases line up with TRBD2. Germline CDR1 SGHDN, CDR2 FVKESK. The CDR3 totals 16 residues. J gave up 7 bases and V 6 bases, and 16 bases lay outside the gene matches.

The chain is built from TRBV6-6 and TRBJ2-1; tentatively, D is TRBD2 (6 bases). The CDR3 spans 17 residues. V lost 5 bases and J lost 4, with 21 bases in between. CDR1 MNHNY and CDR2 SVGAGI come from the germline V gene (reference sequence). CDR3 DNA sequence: TGTGCCAGCAGTCCATCCATCCGGGGGACCGCATACAATGAGCAGTTCTTC. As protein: CASSPSIRGTAYNEQFF.

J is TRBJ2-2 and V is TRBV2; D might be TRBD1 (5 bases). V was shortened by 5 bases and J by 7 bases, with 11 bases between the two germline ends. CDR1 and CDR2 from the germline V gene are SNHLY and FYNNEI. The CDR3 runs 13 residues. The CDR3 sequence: CASSPQGGGELFF. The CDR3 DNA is TGTGCCAGCAGTCCCCAGGGCGGCGGGGAGCTGTTTTTT.

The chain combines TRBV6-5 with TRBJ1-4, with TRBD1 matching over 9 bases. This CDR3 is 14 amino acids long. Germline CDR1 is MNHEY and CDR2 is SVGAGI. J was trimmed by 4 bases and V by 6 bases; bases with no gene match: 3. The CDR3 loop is CASRQDRGNEKLFF. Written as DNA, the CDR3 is TGTGCCAGCAGACAGGACAGGGGTAATGAAAAACTGTTTTTT.

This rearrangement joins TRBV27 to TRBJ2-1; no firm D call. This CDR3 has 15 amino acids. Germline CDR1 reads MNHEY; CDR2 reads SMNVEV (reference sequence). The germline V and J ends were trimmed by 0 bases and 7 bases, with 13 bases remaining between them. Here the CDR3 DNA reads TGTGCCAGCAGTTTATCGAGCGCCAGCCCAAATGAGCAGTTCTTC. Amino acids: CASSLSSASPNEQFF.

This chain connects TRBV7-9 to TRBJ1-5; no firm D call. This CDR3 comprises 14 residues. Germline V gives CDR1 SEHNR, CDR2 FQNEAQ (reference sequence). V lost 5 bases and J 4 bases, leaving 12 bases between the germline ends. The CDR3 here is CASSLTAVNQPQHF. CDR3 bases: TGTGCCAGCAGCCTGACGGCGGTTAATCAGCCCCAGCATTTT.

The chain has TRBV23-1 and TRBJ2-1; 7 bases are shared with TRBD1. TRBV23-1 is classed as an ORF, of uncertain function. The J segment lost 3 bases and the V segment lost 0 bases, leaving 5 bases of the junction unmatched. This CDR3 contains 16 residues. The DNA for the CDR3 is TGCGCCAGCAGTCAATCGTTGGGACAGTTCTACAATGAGCAGTTCTTC. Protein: CASSQSLGQFYNEQFF.